One and the same sample provided the 29 T cell receptor beta chains below, sequenced in a study of T-cell memory formation after mild COVID-19. One entry per CDR3 protein, called by TCRdb with MiXCR from the 5' RACE reads. Among approximately 300,000 distinct CDR3 sequences listed, roughly 15% were seen once. Input material: PBMCs or a T cell subset sorted from them (not recorded which). All receptors derive from a man aged 18 to 30 who had mild COVID-19 (a few samples of this study predate the infection). Cell type and time point are not known.

V is TRBV30 and J is TRBJ2-2; no clear D. This CDR3 has 14 residues. CDR1 GTSNPN and CDR2 SVGIG come from the germline V gene (reference sequence). The V end lost 0 bases, the J end lost 0 bases, and 5 bases lay between the germline ends. CDR3 amino acids: CAWSVTTNTGELFF. In DNA, the CDR3 is TGTGCCTGGAGTGTAACAACGAACACCGGGGAGCTGTTTTTT.

The CDR3 loop is CASSFQQGGAGELFF. The CDR3 coding sequence is TGCGCCAGCAGCTTCCAACAGGGAGGGGCCGGGGAGCTGTTTTTT. The V and J genes are TRBV5-1 and TRBJ2-2, with a weak D call TRBD2 (7 bases). Germline CDR1 SGHRS, CDR2 YFSETQ. There are 15 residues in the CDR3. V was pared by 2 bases and J by 6 bases, with 14 bases between.

This clonotype was recorded a few times. V is TRBV11-2 and J is TRBJ2-1, with D perhaps TRBD2 (5 bases). CDR1 and CDR2 from the germline V gene are SGHAT and FQNNGV. Trimming shortened V by 5 bases and J by 9 bases, and 14 bases separated the two germline ends. The CDR3 has 13 amino acids. In DNA, the CDR3 is TGTGCCAGCAGCCTGGACGAGGGAAGTGAGCAGTTCTTC. It translates to CASSLDEGSEQFF.

This chain joins TRBV18 and TRBJ2-3, with D perhaps TRBD2 (5 bases). CDR3 length equals 16 residues. Germline assignment: CDR1 KGHSH and CDR2 LQKENI. The germline V and J ends were trimmed by 1 base and 2 bases, with 13 bases remaining between them. The CDR3 protein is CASSPLLGFATDTQYF. The DNA for the CDR3 is TGTGCCAGCTCACCACTACTAGGATTCGCCACAGATACGCAGTATTTT.

This clonotype was recorded a few times. This chain links TRBV28 with TRBJ1-2; D is ambiguous. Germline V CDR1 and CDR2: MDHEN, SYDVKM. V lost 10 bases, J lost 2 bases, and 14 bases lay in between. CDR3 length: 13 amino acids. CDR3 in amino acids: CATDLTLNYGYTF. DNA for the CDR3: TGTGCCACGGACCTGACCCTGAACTATGGCTACACCTTC.

This clonotype was observed a single time. This may come from a read error, since a much larger clone is one base off. The chain couples TRBV3-1 to TRBJ1-5; D not resolved. Trimming pared 0 bases from V and 6 bases from J, leaving 6 bases between. CDR3 length: 13 residues. The germline gives CDR1 LGHDT, CDR2 YNNKEL (reference sequence). CDR3 in amino acids: CASSQELGQPQHF. The CDR3 DNA is TGTGCCAGCAGCCAAGAATTGGGTCAGCCCCAGCATTTT.

Ten or more counts support this clonotype. The V and J genes are TRBV7-9 and TRBJ2-7, with 8 bases identical to TRBD2. From germline, CDR1 is SEHNR and CDR2 FQNEAQ (reference sequence). The CDR3 loop spans 16 amino acids. V lost 2 bases to trimming and J lost 4 bases; unmatched junction nucleotides: 10. The CDR3 bases are TGTGCCAGCAGCTTATCGTCCGGGACTAGTTTATACGAGCAGTACTTC. Its protein product is CASSLSSGTSLYEQYF. The whole variable domain, filled in from reference TRBV7-9 and TRBJ2-7, reads DTGVSQNPRHKITKRGQNVTFRCDPISEHNRLYWYRQTLGQGPEFLTYFQNEAQLEKSRLLSDRFSAERPKGSFSTLEIQRTEQGDSAMYLCASSLSSGTSLYEQYFGPGTRLTVT.

The J gene is TRBJ2-7, the V gene TRBV28, with 7 bases that match TRBD1. Germline V lookup: CDR1 MDHEN, CDR2 SYDVKM. The CDR3 runs 14 residues. V shed 8 bases and J 2 bases; nucleotides not matched to a gene: 9. CDR3 nucleotide sequence: TGTGCCAGCCTAAACCCGGGACAGCCCTACGAGCAGTACTTC. Translation gives CASLNPGQPYEQYF.

The CDR3 DNA sequence: TGCGCCAGCAGCTTTAAAAACATTCAGTACTTC. Amino acids: CASSFKNIQYF. V is TRBV5-1 and J is TRBJ2-4; no definite D call. V lost 2 bases and J lost 4, with 1 base in between. The length of the CDR3 is 11 residues. Germline lookup yields CDR1 SGHRS and CDR2 YFSETQ. Filled out from reference TRBV5-1 and TRBJ2-4, the complete variable domain reads KAGVTQTPRYLIKTRGQQVTLSCSPISGHRSVSWYQQTPGQGLQFLFEYFSETQRNKGNFPGRFSGRQFSNSRSEMNVSTLELGDSALYLCASSFKNIQYFGAGTRLSVL.

The rearrangement joins TRBV6-5 to TRBJ1-5; the match to TRBD1 covers 7 bases. Unmatched junction bases numbered 10, after V lost 7 bases and J lost 4 bases. Per germline, CDR1 MNHEY and CDR2 SVGAGI. This CDR3 region has 15 residues. This CDR3 reads CASNPGQSPNQPQHF. CDR3 nucleotides: TGTGCCAGCAATCCGGGACAGTCCCCTAATCAGCCCCAGCATTTT.

The rearrangement joins TRBV5-6 to TRBJ2-7, with D perhaps matching TRBD2 (5 bases). The germline V gene has CDR1 SGHDT and CDR2 YYEEEE. Between the trimmed V and J ends, which lost 3 bases and 2 bases, there was a span of 9 bases. The CDR3 has 13 amino acids. The CDR3: CASSSSLAYEQYF. The CDR3 nucleotides are TGTGCCAGCAGCTCATCACTAGCCTACGAGCAGTACTTC.

The V call is TRBV6-5, the J call TRBJ1-4; no definite D call. The CDR3 length is 14 residues. Germline CDR1 reads MNHEY; CDR2 reads SVGAGI. Trimming stripped 2 bases from V and 0 bases from J, with 4 bases between. CDR3 amino acids: CASSYGATNEKLFF. In DNA, the CDR3 is TGTGCCAGCAGTTACGGAGCAACTAATGAAAAACTGTTTTTT.

The J gene is TRBJ1-1, the V gene TRBV28, with 7 bases fitting TRBD1. CDR3 length: 15 residues. Trimming took 5 bases from V and 0 from J; bases not matched to a gene: 6. Looked up from germline, CDR1 is MDHEN and CDR2 is SYDVKM. CDR3 sequence (DNA): TGTGCCAGCAGTCCGTGGGGACAGATGAACACTGAAGCTTTCTTT. This gives the protein CASSPWGQMNTEAFF.

In this sample, this clonotype turned up once. This chain connects TRBV4-1 to TRBJ2-7; 8 bases are shared with TRBD2. The CDR3 is 14 residues long. The trim removed 2 bases at V and 5 bases at J, leaving 5 bases unmatched. The germline V gene encodes CDR1 MGHRA and CDR2 YSYEKL. The CDR3 sequence is CASSQTGTRDEQYF. Here the CDR3 DNA reads TGCGCCAGCAGCCAAACCGGGACTAGAGACGAGCAGTACTTC.

This clonotype was counted a few times. The V and J genes are TRBV29-1 and TRBJ2-3; possibly TRBD2 for D (6 bases). This CDR3 contains 14 residues. Germline CDR1 reads SQVTM; CDR2 reads ANQGSEA. Trimming removed 1 base from V and 0 bases from J, with 8 bases in between. Here the CDR3 DNA reads TGCAGCGTTGAAGGGGGGGTGAGCACAGATACGCAGTATTTT. Its translation: CSVEGGVSTDTQYF.

This clonotype is labeled medium-sized. The chain has TRBV7-2 and TRBJ2-3; D perhaps matches TRBD1 (5 bases). There are 14 residues in the CDR3. CDR1 SGHTA and CDR2 FQGNSA come from the germline V gene. Trimming pared 4 bases from V and 5 bases from J, leaving 13 bases between. The CDR3 DNA reads as TGTGCCAGCAGCTCGACCAGGGTCGGAGATACGCAGTATTTT. Amino acids: CASSSTRVGDTQYF.

The V gene is TRBV5-8, the J gene TRBJ2-2; 9 bases fit TRBD1. After removal of 4 bases from V and 6 bases from J, the junction contained 4 bases not matched to a gene. The CDR3 runs to 14 residues. Per the germline V gene, CDR1 is SGHTS and CDR2 is YDEGEE. CDR3 sequence reads: CASSARTGAGELFF. In DNA, the CDR3 is TGTGCCAGCAGCGCCCGGACAGGGGCCGGGGAGCTGTTTTTT.

CDR3 residues: CASSTMTGDLGIQYF. As DNA, the CDR3 is TGTGCCAGCAGCACCATGACAGGCGATTTGGGCATTCAGTACTTC. This chain connects TRBV11-2 to TRBJ2-4, with D possibly matching TRBD1 (6 bases). V gave up 5 bases and J gave up 9 bases, with 20 bases separating them. Germline-derived CDR1 and CDR2 are SGHAT and FQNNGV. This CDR3 spans 15 amino acids.

This clonotype showed up just a few times. This rearrangement joins TRBV6-2 or TRBV6-3 to TRBJ2-2; no clear D. The germline V and J ends were trimmed by 2 bases and 13 bases, with 23 bases remaining between them. The CDR3 runs 16 residues. Germline V gene lookup returns CDR1 MNHEY and CDR2 SVGEGT. CDR3 DNA: TGTGCCAGCAGTTACGATGGACGCCCCGTAATCACTGGGCTGTTTTTT. Translation: CASSYDGRPVITGLFF.

As for this clonotype: This may come from a read error, since a much larger clone is one base off. This chain joins TRBV7-2 and TRBJ1-5; D unresolved. The CDR3 extends over 13 amino acids. V lost 1 base and J 3 bases, leaving 4 bases between the germline ends. Germline V gene sequence: CDR1 SGHTA, CDR2 FQGNSA. The CDR3: CASSLEANQPQHF. In DNA, the CDR3 is TGTGCCAGCAGCTTAGAGGCCAATCAGCCCCAGCATTTT. Based on the CDR3 plus reference TRBV7-2 and TRBJ1-5, the full variable domain is GAGVSQSPSNKVTEKGKDVELRCDPISGHTALYWYRQSLGQGLEFLIYFQGNSAPDKSGLPSDRFSAERTGGSVSTLTIQRTQQEDSAVYLCASSLEANQPQHFGDGTRLSIL.

This clonotype came up a few times. J is TRBJ2-4 and V is TRBV27; tentatively, D is TRBD1 or TRBD2 (5 bases each). Germline-derived CDR1 and CDR2 are MNHEY and SMNVEV (reference sequence). Trimming cost V 3 bases and J 9 bases, with 18 bases left between them. This CDR3 has 15 residues. As DNA, the CDR3 is TGTGCCAGCAGTTTTTCAGGGCAGGGTGGAGGCATTCAGTACTTC. Translation: CASSFSGQGGGIQYF.

The J gene is TRBJ2-2, the V gene TRBV5-1; D not resolved. Trimming took off 6 bases at V and 5 bases at J, with 17 bases between the two ends. This CDR3 contains 15 residues. Germline V gene sequence: CDR1 SGHRS, CDR2 YFSETQ. Here the CDR3 reads CASTLEPPRTGELFF. For the CDR3, the DNA is TGCGCCAGCACCCTGGAGCCCCCCAGAACCGGGGAGCTGTTTTTT.

This clonotype was found a few times. J is TRBJ1-5 and V is TRBV12-3 or TRBV12-4, with D possibly being TRBD1 (6 bases). Trimming left V 4 bases short and J 6 bases short, with 7 bases between. CDR3 size: 12 residues. The DNA for the CDR3 is TGTGCCAGCAGTTCACAGGGTCAGCCCCAGCATTTT. This codes for CASSSQGQPQHF.

There are a few counts of this clonotype. The chain couples TRBV6-5 to TRBJ2-7, with a weak D call TRBD1 (7 bases). CDR1 is MNHEY and CDR2 is SVGAGI in the germline V gene. V gave up 5 bases and J gave up 3 bases, with 20 bases separating them. The CDR3 consists of 16 residues. DNA of the CDR3: TGTGCCAGCAGTACGGGTCGGGGGACAGTTTTCTACGAGCAGTACTTC. This gives the protein CASSTGRGTVFYEQYF.

The genes are TRBV7-9 and TRBJ2-3; 15 nucleotides line up with TRBD2. The CDR3 length is 18 residues. After removal of 5 bases from V and 1 base from J, the junction contained 7 bases not matched to a gene. Germline V gene data show CDR1 as SEHNR and CDR2 as FQNEAQ (reference sequence). The CDR3 here is CASSRGTSGGLGTDTQYF. CDR3 coding DNA: TGTGCCAGCAGCCGAGGGACTAGCGGGGGGCTCGGCACAGATACGCAGTATTTT.

This chain links TRBV3-1 with TRBJ2-7; D remains unclear. V was clipped by 0 bases and J by 6 bases, with 12 bases between them. Per the germline V gene, CDR1 is LGHDT and CDR2 is YNNKEL (reference sequence). CDR3 length: 14 residues. The CDR3 DNA reads TGTGCCAGCAGCCAAGATATGAGAGCTCGCGAGCAGTACTTC. It specifies CASSQDMRAREQYF.

There are a few counts of this clonotype. The V and J genes are TRBV7-3 and TRBJ2-1; D tentatively fits TRBD1 or TRBD2 (6 bases each). Germline CDR1 SGHTA, CDR2 FQGTGA. This CDR3 is 14 amino acids long. Trimming pared 6 bases from V and 5 bases from J, leaving 14 bases between. CDR3 protein: CASRKGGLNNEQFF. The CDR3 region has the DNA TGTGCCAGCAGAAAGGGGGGACTTAACAATGAGCAGTTCTTC.

This clonotype was observed a handful of times. This chain links TRBV7-9 with TRBJ1-1; a possible D gene is TRBD1 (6 bases). The length of the CDR3 is 15 residues. Germline-derived CDR1 and CDR2 are SEHNR and FQNEAQ (reference sequence). V was shortened by 1 base and J by 6 bases, with 15 bases between the two germline ends. CDR3 nucleotides: TGTGCCAGCAGCTTAGTCTTCCAGGGGAGAGCTGAAGCTTTCTTT. As protein: CASSLVFQGRAEAFF.

This clonotype came up a few times. V usage is TRBV4-1 and J usage is TRBJ2-5; 7 bases fit TRBD1. Germline lookup yields CDR1 MGHRA and CDR2 YSYEKL. J was trimmed by 1 base and V by 1 base; bases with no gene match: 12. The CDR3 contains 18 residues. The CDR3 bases are TGCGCCAGCAGCCAAGCGTGGGGGTTCTCAGGGGGCCAAGAGACCCAGTACTTC. Translation: CASSQAWGFSGGQETQYF.